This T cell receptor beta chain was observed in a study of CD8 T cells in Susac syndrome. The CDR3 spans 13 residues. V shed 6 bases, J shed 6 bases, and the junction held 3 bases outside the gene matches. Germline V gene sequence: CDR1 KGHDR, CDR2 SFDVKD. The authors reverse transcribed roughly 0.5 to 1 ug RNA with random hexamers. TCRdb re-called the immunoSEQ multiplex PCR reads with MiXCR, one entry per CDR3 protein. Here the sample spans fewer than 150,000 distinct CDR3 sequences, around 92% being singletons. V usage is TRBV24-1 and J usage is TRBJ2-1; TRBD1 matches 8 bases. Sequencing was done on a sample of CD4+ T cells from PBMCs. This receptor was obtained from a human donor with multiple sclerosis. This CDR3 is CATSQGAVNEQFF. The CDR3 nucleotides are TGTGCCACCAGTCAGGGGGCAGTCAATGAGCAGTTCTTC.